This T cell receptor (beta chain) derives from a study of beta chain features in type 1 diabetes. The wider study: On cell yields, gender and age, patients and healthy donors were similar.

Study-wide results and caveats: Because the template was cDNA, high-expressing cells might be over-represented.

Germline V gives CDR1 MNHEY, CDR2 SVGAGI. V was pared by 5 bases and J by 1 base, with 11 bases between. This CDR3 has 14 amino acids. Sequenced material consisted of expressed TCRB transcripts (all of the isolated RNA was reverse transcribed). Sequencing used immunoSEQ multiplex PCR; TCRdb keeps in-frame clones, though not all of them. The data hold 970,000 or so clones, with about 17% observed a single time. As to this clone: Its antigen is unknown.

The sequence was obtained from a woman aged 18-35 years in good health. J is TRBJ1-2 and V is TRBV6-5; D perhaps matches TRBD1 (5 bases). Sequenced sample: naive CD4+ T cells from blood. CDR3 in amino acids: CASSPGTLNYGYTF. The CDR3 DNA is TGTGCCAGCAGTCCCGGGACTCTTAACTATGGCTACACCTTC.